What follows is one TCR beta chain and its context. Its antigen is as yet unknown. The CDR3 contains 14 residues. With 6 bases clipped from V and 5 bases from J, the junction kept 8 bases outside the gene matches. The germline V gene has CDR1 MDHEN and CDR2 SYDVKM. This specimen comes from a study of identical twins. General study results and limits: Models predicted too little out-of-frame TCR alpha sharing in monozygotic twins. It was cross-sectional statistical analysis, not following the same donors, that the conclusions relied on.

Template switching added a universal primer site; cDNA carried unique molecular identifiers. TCRdb redid the calling of the 5' RACE reads with MiXCR, one entry per CDR3 protein. The table shows around 480,000 distinct CDR3 sequences, with 12% to 15% occurring only once. The same sample was also used in a study of yellow fever vaccine responses in identical twins.

The sequence came from a woman aged 18-29 years in good health. The chain is built from TRBV28 and TRBJ2-5; 8 bases line up with TRBD2. Sequenced: CD4+ T cells sorted from blood. CDR3 in DNA: TGTGCCAGCAGCCCAAAGACTAGCGTGGAGACCCAGTACTTC. This encodes CASSPKTSVETQYF.